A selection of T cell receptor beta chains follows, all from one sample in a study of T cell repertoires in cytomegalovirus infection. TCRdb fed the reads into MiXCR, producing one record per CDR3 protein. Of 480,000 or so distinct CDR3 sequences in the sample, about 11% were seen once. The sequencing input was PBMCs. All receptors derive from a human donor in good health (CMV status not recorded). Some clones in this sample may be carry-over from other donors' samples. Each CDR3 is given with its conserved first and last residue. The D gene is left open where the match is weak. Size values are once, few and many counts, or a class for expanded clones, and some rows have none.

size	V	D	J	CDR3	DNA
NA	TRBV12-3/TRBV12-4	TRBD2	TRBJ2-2	CASSPGTSVTGELFF	TGTGCCAGCAGCCCCGGGACTAGCGTTACCGGGGAGCTGTTTTTT
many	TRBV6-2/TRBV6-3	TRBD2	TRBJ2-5	CASSLELAEETQYF	TGTGCCAGCAGTTTAGAGCTAGCGGAAGAGACCCAGTACTTC
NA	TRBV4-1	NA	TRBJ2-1	CASSPATSPSPSYNEQFF	TGCGCCAGCAGCCCTGCTACTAGCCCATCGCCGTCCTACAATGAGCAGTTCTTC
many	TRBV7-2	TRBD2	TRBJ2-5	CASSLGGAGAETQYF	TGTGCCAGCAGCTTAGGTGGAGCGGGAGCAGAGACCCAGTACTTC
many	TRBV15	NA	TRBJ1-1	CATSGGGGGVTEAFF	TGTGCCACCAGCGGCGGTGGGGGGGGCGTCACTGAAGCTTTCTTT
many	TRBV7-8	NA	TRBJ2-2	CASSLASGFVQSTGELFF	TGTGCCAGCAGCTTAGCTTCAGGGTTCGTCCAGAGCACCGGGGAGCTGTTTTTT
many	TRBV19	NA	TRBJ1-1	CASNPPGPRNTEAFF	TGTGCCAGTAACCCTCCGGGACCCAGGAACACTGAAGCTTTCTTT
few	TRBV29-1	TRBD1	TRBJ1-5	CSVYGTGIFFSNQPQHF	TGCAGCGTTTACGGGACAGGGATTTTTTTTAGCAATCAGCCCCAGCATTTT
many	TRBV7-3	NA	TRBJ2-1	CASGLGDSGTEQFF	TGTGCCAGCGGACTGGGAGACTCGGGCACTGAGCAGTTCTTC
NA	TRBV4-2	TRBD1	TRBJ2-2	CASSRGQGESGELFF	TGTGCCAGCAGCCGGGGACAGGGGGAATCCGGGGAGCTGTTTTTT
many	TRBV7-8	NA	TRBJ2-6	CASSLAIRGGTSGANVLTF	TGTGCCAGCAGCTTAGCAATCAGGGGAGGGACCTCTGGGGCCAACGTCCTGACTTTC
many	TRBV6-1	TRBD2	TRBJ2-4	CASSELGRTSVAKNIQYF	TGTGCCAGCAGTGAACTCGGGAGGACTAGCGTAGCCAAAAACATTCAGTACTTC
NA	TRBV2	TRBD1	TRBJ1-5	CASRRQGSNQPQHF	TGTGCCAGCAGGCGACAGGGGAGCAATCAGCCCCAGCATTTT
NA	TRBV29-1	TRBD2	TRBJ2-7	CSAGTSGRSGYEQYF	TGCAGCGCAGGGACTAGCGGGAGGTCCGGGTACGAGCAGTACTTC
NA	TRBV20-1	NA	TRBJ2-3	CSARDMGAGDTQYF	TGCAGTGCTAGAGATATGGGCGCCGGAGATACGCAGTATTTT
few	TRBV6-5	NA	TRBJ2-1	CASSRGLDYNEQFF	TGTGCCAGCAGCAGGGGACTGGACTACAATGAGCAGTTCTTC
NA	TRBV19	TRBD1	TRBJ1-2	CASSTDRDGYGYTF	TGTGCCAGTAGTACCGACAGGGACGGCTATGGCTACACCTTC
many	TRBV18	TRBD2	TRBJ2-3	CASSTLAAGADTQYF	TGTGCCAGCTCAACCCTAGCAGCGGGGGCTGATACGCAGTATTTT
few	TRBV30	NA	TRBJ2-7	CAHTRGAGEQYF	TGTGCCCATACCCGAGGCGCGGGGGAGCAGTACTTC
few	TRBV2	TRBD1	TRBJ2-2	CASRLGTGHLGELFF	TGTGCCAGCAGGCTAGGGACAGGGCATCTCGGGGAGCTGTTTTTT
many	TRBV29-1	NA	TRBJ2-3	CSVGFGFSSTDTQYF	TGCAGCGTTGGGTTTGGCTTTTCAAGCACAGATACGCAGTATTTT
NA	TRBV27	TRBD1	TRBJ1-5	CASSYRGYNQPQHF	TGTGCCAGCAGTTACAGGGGGTACAATCAGCCCCAGCATTTT
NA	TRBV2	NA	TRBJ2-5	CASSERARETQYF	TGTGCCAGCAGTGAAAGGGCGAGGGAGACCCAGTACTTC
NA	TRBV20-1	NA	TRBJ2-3	CSVPNGGGTSTDTQYF	TGCAGTGTTCCGAATGGGGGAGGAACAAGCACAGATACGCAGTATTTT
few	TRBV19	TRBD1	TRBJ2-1	CASSTAGTGEQFF	TGTGCCAGTAGTACCGCCGGGACAGGTGAGCAGTTCTTC
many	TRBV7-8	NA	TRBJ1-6	CASSPGAPGYNSPLHF	TGTGCCAGCAGCCCGGGGGCCCCTGGCTATAACTCACCCCTCCACTTT
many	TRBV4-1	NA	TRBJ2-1	CASREGGLRDEQFF	TGCGCCAGCCGAGAGGGGGGGCTGAGAGATGAGCAGTTCTTC
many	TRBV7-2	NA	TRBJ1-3	CASSLAQRGPKSGNTIYF	TGTGCCAGCAGCTTAGCGCAGAGAGGACCGAAATCTGGAAACACCATATATTTT
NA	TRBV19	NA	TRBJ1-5	CASTMGVQPQHF	TGTGCCAGTACCATGGGGGTTCAGCCCCAGCATTTT
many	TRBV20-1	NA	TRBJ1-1	CSARTTQNTEAFF	TGCAGTGCTAGGACGACCCAGAACACTGAAGCTTTCTTT
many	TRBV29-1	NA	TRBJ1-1	CSAYQRGPNTEAFF	TGCAGCGCTTATCAGCGGGGACCGAACACTGAAGCTTTCTTT
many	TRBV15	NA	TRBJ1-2	CATRKEPGAYDGYTF	TGTGCCACCAGGAAAGAACCTGGGGCGTACGATGGCTACACCTTC
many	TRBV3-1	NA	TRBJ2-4	CASSQGAKNIQYF	TGTGCCAGCAGCCAGGGGGCCAAAAACATTCAGTACTTC
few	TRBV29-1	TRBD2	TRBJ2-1	CSVGGLAGGYYNEQFF	TGCAGCGTCGGGGGACTAGCGGGGGGTTACTACAATGAGCAGTTCTTC
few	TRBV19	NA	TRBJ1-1	CASSHIAKGDTEAFF	TGTGCCAGTAGCCACATCGCCAAGGGGGACACTGAAGCTTTCTTT
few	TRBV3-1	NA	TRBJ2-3	CASSGLIGRRTGTDTQYF	TGTGCCAGCAGCGGGCTTATCGGAAGGAGGACTGGCACAGATACGCAGTATTTT
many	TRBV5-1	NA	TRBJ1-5	CASSQGTDNQPQHF	TGCGCCAGCAGCCAAGGGACCGACAATCAGCCCCAGCATTTT
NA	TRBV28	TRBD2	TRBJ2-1	CASISGSSYNEQFF	TGTGCCAGCATCAGCGGGAGCTCCTACAATGAGCAGTTCTTC
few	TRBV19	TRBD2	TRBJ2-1	CASSLGLVGGEQFF	TGTGCCAGTAGTCTGGGACTAGTGGGCGGTGAGCAGTTCTTC
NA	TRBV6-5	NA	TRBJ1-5	CASSYSLSQPQHF	TGTGCCAGCAGTTACTCCCTGAGTCAGCCCCAGCATTTT